This TCR beta chain was captured in a study of identical twins. Study-level points and caveats: Partial confounding of zero-insertion analyses by invariant MAIT and iNKT cells was possible.

The CDR3 consists of 14 residues. The V gene lost 1 base and the J gene lost 2 bases, with 9 bases spanning the gap. CDR1 is SGHVS and CDR2 is FNYEAQ in the germline V gene. Template switching created a universal primer site, and the cDNA included unique molecular identifiers. TCRdb reprocessed the 5' RACE reads via MiXCR and lists one record per CDR3 protein. The sample records hundreds of thousands of distinct CDR3 sequences, approximately 13% being singletons. To note about this clonotype: Its antigen is still unknown.

These records were also assigned to another study, of yellow fever vaccine responses in identical twins. From that report: Each twin's T cell response to the vaccine was reported to look partly convergent and partly personalized.

The genes are TRBV7-6 and TRBJ2-7; no clear D gene. The receptor comes from a woman aged 18-29 years in good health. Sequencing input: PBMCs. The CDR3 region is CASSLVSEAYEQYV. CDR3 DNA: TGTGCCAGCAGCTTAGTCAGTGAAGCCTACGAGCAGTACGTC.